This T cell receptor (beta chain) was sequenced during a study of OX40 agonist ivuxolimab in advanced cancers. This CDR3 has 15 residues. CDR1 is LNHDA, CDR2 SQIVND, per germline (reference sequence). With 8 bases clipped from V and 0 bases from J, the junction kept 6 bases outside the gene matches. Method: immunoSEQ multiplex PCR; TCRdb's copy keeps in-frame clones and lacks some. The table has roughly 38,000 clones, approximately 82% seen once. The sample in question was CD4+ or CD8+ T cells sorted from blood, obtained in a trial of the OX40 agonist ivuxolimab. V and J are TRBV19 and TRBJ2-3, with 9 bases identical to TRBD2. This TCR was sampled from an adult with an advanced solid tumor such as melanoma, head and neck, liver or kidney cancer. CDR3 coding DNA: TGTGCCAGTGCCTTGGCGGGGGGGAGCACAGATACGCAGTATTTT. Amino acid sequence: CASALAGGSTDTQYF.